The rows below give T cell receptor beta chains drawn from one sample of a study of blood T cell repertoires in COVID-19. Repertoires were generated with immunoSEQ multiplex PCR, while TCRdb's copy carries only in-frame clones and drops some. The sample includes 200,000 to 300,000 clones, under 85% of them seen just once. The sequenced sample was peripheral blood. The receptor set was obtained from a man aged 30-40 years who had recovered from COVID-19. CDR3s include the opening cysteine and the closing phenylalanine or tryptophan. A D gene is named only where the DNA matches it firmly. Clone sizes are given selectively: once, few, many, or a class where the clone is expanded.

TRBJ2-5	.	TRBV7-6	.	TGTGCCAGCAGCTTAGGGCCACAGGGCTTCCAAGAGACCCAGTACTTC	CASSLGPQGFQETQYF
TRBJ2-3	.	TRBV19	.	TGTGCCAGTAGTATCGGCGATCTAGGCGATACGCAGTATTTT	CASSIGDLGDTQYF
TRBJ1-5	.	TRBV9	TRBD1	TGTGCCAGCAGCGTGACAGGGGGCCCTAATCAGCCCCAGCATTTT	CASSVTGGPNQPQHF
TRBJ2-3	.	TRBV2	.	TGTGCCACCAGGCCCTGGCGACTTTATACGCAGTATTTT	CATRPWRLYTQYF
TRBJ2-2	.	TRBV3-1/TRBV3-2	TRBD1	TGTGCCAGCAGCCTCACCGGGACAGGGATCGCCGGGGAGCTGTTTTTT	CASSLTGTGIAGELFF
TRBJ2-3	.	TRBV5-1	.	TGCGCCAGCAGCTTGGGGAGGGGCAGAGACACAGATACGCAGTATTTT	CASSLGRGRDTDTQYF
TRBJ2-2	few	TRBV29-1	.	TGCAGCGTGTTCTTCAGGGACACCGGGGAGCTGTTTTTT	CSVFFRDTGELFF
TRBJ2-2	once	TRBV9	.	TGTGCCAGCAGCCCCCTCGACAGGGGGGAGCTGTTTTTT	CASSPLDRGELFF
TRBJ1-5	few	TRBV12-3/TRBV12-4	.	TGTGCCAGCGGCCCCGCACCTGATGAGCCCCAGCATTTT	CASGPAPDEPQHF
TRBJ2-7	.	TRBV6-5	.	TGTGCCAGCAGTTACCGCTACTACGGTCCCTACGAGCAGTACTTC	CASSYRYYGPYEQYF
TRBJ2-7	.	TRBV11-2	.	TGTGCCAGCAGCTTAGCCCACAGCTACGAGCAGTACTTC	CASSLAHSYEQYF
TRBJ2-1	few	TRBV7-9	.	TGTGCCAGCAGCTTAGGGGCAGGGGACTACAATGAGCAGTTCTTC	CASSLGAGDYNEQFF
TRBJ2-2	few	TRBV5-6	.	TGTGCCAGCAGCCTGGACGGCGGGGAGCTGTTTTTT	CASSLDGGELFF
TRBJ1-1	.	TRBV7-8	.	TGTGCCAGCAGCTTATCAGGAATGAACACTGAAGCTTTCTTT	CASSLSGMNTEAFF
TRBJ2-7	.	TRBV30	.	TGTGCCTGGACGGCCATCCGAGGTTGCGAGCAGTACTTC	CAWTAIRGCEQYF
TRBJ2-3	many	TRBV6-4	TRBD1	TGTGCCAGCAGTGACTCTACGACAGGGGGAGATACGCAGTATTTT	CASSDSTTGGDTQYF
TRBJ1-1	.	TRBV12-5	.	TGTGCTAGTGGCAGGGACACCATTACTGAAGCTTTCTTT	CASGRDTITEAFF
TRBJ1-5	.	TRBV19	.	TGTGCCAGCGGGACATTTAGCAATCAGCCCCAGCATTTT	CASGTFSNQPQHF
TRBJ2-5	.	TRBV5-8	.	TGTGCCAGCAGCTTTACGGGACATTTGAAAGAGACCCAGTACTTC	CASSFTGHLKETQYF
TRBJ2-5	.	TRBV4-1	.	TGCGCCAGCAGCCAAGGGGCAGAACTGTACCAAGAGACCCAGTACTTC	CASSQGAELYQETQYF
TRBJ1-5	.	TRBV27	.	TGTGCCAGCAGTTTCAATCGACGGGAGGCCCAGCATTTT	CASSFNRREAQHF
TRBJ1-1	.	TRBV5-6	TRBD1	TGTGCCAGCAGCTGGACAGGGGGTTCGGGCACTGAAGCTTTCTTT	CASSWTGGSGTEAFF
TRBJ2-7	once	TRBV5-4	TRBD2	TGTGCCAGCAGCCGGGAGGGTGGGTCCTACGAGCAGTACTTC	CASSREGGSYEQYF
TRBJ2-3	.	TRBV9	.	TGTGCCAGCAGCGAGGCCGGGACTAGCACAGATACGCAGTATTTT	CASSEAGTSTDTQYF
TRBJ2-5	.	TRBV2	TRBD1	TGTGCCAGCAAGAGAGGGGGCCGGGAGACCCAGTACTTC	CASKRGGRETQYF
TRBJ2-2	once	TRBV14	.	TGTGCCAGCGCCTTCCTAGGCACCGGGGAGCTGTTTTTT	CASAFLGTGELFF
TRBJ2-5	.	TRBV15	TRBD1	TGTGCCACCAGCAGAGATTTAAGGACAGGAGCCGAGACCCAGTACTTC	CATSRDLRTGAETQYF
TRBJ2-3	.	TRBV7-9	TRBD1	TGTGCCAGCAGCGCGAGAACAGGGGGAGCGACAGATACGCAGTATTTT	CASSARTGGATDTQYF
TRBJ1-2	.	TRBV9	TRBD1	TGTGCCAGCAGCCCTCAGACAGGGGCTAACTATGGCTACACCTTC	CASSPQTGANYGYTF
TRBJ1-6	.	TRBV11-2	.	TGTGCCAGCAGCCGACAACCGGGACACAATGCACCCCTCCACTTT	CASSRQPGHNAPLHF
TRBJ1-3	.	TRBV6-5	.	TGTGCCAGCACCGAGAGGCCTGGAAACACCATATATTTT	CASTERPGNTIYF
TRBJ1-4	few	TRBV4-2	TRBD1	TGTGCCAGCAGCCAAGAGGGGACAGGGGGGAGTGAAAAACTGTTTTTT	CASSQEGTGGSEKLFF
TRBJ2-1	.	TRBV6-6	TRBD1	TGTGCCACCAAGGGGACAGGGGTGGCCAATGAGCAGTTCTTC	CATKGTGVANEQFF
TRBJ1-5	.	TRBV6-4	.	TGTGCCAGCAGGACAGTTAATCAGCCCCAGCATTTT	CASRTVNQPQHF
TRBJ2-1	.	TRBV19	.	TGTGCCAGTAGTATGGACAGAGCCAATGAGCAGTTCTTC	CASSMDRANEQFF
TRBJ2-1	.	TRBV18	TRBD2	TGTGCCAGCTCACCACCCGGGCTAGCGGGGGGGTCGAATGAGCAGTTCTTC	CASSPPGLAGGSNEQFF
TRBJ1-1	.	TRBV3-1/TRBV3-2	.	TGTGCCAGCAGCCAACGGCAGGGTACCACTGAAGCTTTCTTT	CASSQRQGTTEAFF
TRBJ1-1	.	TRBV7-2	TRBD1	TGTGCCAGCAGCCAGCGGACAGGGCGGCACACTGAAGCTTTCTTT	CASSQRTGRHTEAFF
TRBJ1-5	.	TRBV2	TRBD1	TGTGCCAGCGAAGGACAGGCGACATGGCAGCCCCAGCATTTT	CASEGQATWQPQHF
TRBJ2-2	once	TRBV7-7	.	TGTGCCAGCAGCTTATCAGGGGCGCAGGGCACCGGGGAGCTGTTTTTT	CASSLSGAQGTGELFF
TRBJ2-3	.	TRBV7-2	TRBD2	TGTGCCAGCAGCTTACTAGCGGGGGCAGATACGCAGTATTTT	CASSLLAGADTQYF
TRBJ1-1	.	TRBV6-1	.	TGTGCCAGCAGTGAAAGGGTTGGGCAGGGTAACACTGAAGCTTTCTTT	CASSERVGQGNTEAFF
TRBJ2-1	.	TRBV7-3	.	TGTGCCAGCAGCTCTAACGGACAGAGCAATGAGCAGTTCTTC	CASSSNGQSNEQFF
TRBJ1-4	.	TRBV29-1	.	TGCAGCGTTGTAGCGGGACCGAATGAAAAACTGTTTTTT	CSVVAGPNEKLFF
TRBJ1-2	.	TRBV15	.	TGTGCCACCAGCAGAGCAGGGAATAACTATGGCTACACCTTC	CATSRAGNNYGYTF
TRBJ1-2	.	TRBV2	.	TGTGCCAGCAGTGAAACGGCTAACTATGGCTACACCTTC	CASSETANYGYTF
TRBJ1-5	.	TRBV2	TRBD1	TGTGCCAGCGATGGACAGGGATTGTTAGAGCCCCAGCATTTT	CASDGQGLLEPQHF
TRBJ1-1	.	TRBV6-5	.	TGTGCCAGCCGTAAGCCCGGAGGAGGAACTGAAGCTTTCTTT	CASRKPGGGTEAFF
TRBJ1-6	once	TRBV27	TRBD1	TGTGCCAGCAAAGGCACAGGGGAGAGATCCCTCCACTTT	CASKGTGERSLHF
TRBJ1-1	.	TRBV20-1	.	TGCAGTGCACTGGACAGATTTGAAGCTTTCTTT	CSALDRFEAFF